This TCR beta chain was retrieved from a study of T cells in Graves' hyperthyroidism and ophthalmopathy (dated by TCRdb to the late 2010s). Study-wide context: Peripheral blood samples were taken at initial diagnosis, before any treatment was given. A discovery cohort of roughly 100 patients, approximately 45 with Graves' ophthalmopathy and about 58 with stable Graves' hyperthyroidism, was used to find distinguishing TCR V-J signatures. An independent validation cohort of 18 to 20 hyperthyroidism patients and approximately 15 patients who later progressed to ophthalmopathy tested prospective prediction of ophthalmopathy. The approximately 95 discovery patients were divided at random into training and test sets in a 7:3 ratio. The study also compared thyroid tissue and blood T-cell repertoires from more than five Graves' hyperthyroidism patients. Following sampling, methimazole starting at 30 mg daily was given to hyperthyroidism patients, and high-dose intravenous methylprednisolone was given to ophthalmopathy patients. According to the paper, TCR Vbeta CDR3 sequencing was carried out on 120 to 150 peripheral blood samples, which came from 40 to 45 ophthalmopathy, 70 to 80 hyperthyroidism and roughly 17 progressor patients.

The TCR beta CDR3 regions were amplified from RNA transcripts. A first-round RT-PCR of the TCR CDR3 used the HTBI primer set with the Qiagen OneStep RT-PCR kit. A second multiplex PCR round built the libraries, followed by size selection and purification. Sequencing of the libraries was done on an Illumina HiSeq2000 using paired-end 100 bp reads. The paper's processing steps were these. SOAPnuke was used to process the raw data, throwing out any read that contained adapters or uncalled bases, had a mean Phred below 15, or lacked an exact constant-primer or identifier match. High-quality paired reads were merged using COPE v1.2.5, and each unique nucleotide sequence was defined as a clonotype. Clonotypes were aligned to IMGT TRBV, TRBD and TRBJ reference segments using MiTCR v1.1. The analysis included only V-J combinations with a frequency above 0.0001, which together covered 99% to 99.2% of the repertoires. The TCS score was defined as F50 (clonal expansion) divided by E x V (chaos), with BLOSUM62-based TCRdist calculated between CDR3 peptides within each V-J. Welch's t-statistics and random forest reduced 514 V-J features to 13, which were used in a naive Bayes classifier (R e1071). TCRdb itself trimmed the public reads at Q25 with fastp, ran MiXCR and retained productive beta chains. Identical CDR3 proteins give one entry, which carries the most common genes and DNA. TCRdb, not the original authors, processed these V and J calls. In this sample the table shows hundreds of thousands of distinct CDR3 sequences, approximately 20% of which occur a single time. Over 45% of the sample is in the top ten clones.

This clonotype was seen more than once but under ten times. What this receptor recognizes is not known. Qualities for individual bases were not recorded, and no much larger clone is one base off. In the ophthalmopathy patients, disease was moderately to severely active, with a Clinical Activity Score of 3 or more, a NOSPECS grade of 4 or more, and a duration of less than 3 months. The study excluded patients with uncontrolled infections, other autoimmune diseases, pregnancy or lactation. Diagnoses were established on the basis of clinical symptoms, serum thyroxine and TRAb, thyroid ultrasound, and orbital computed tomography. Ficoll-Paque density gradient centrifugation was used to isolate PBMCs from about 9.4 ml of fresh peripheral blood. Total RNA was extracted with Trizol reagent, and quality was checked on an Agilent 2100 Bioanalyzer. The full study reports these points: Sample size was not statistically predetermined, and investigators were not blinded to group allocation. In validation, the model predicted progression to ophthalmopathy with approximately 71% sensitivity and around 72% specificity, a median of 6.5 months before onset. Most expanded thyroid clonotypes (frequency above 0.001) were also detected in blood, suggesting blood repertoires may reflect thyroid immune responses. A model built on a 13 V-J signature distinguished ophthalmopathy from stable hyperthyroidism, reaching roughly 88% sensitivity and 81% to 83% specificity in cross-validation and 80%/75% in testing.

The junction shows trimming of 1 base on V and 6 bases on J, plus 4 bases between the germline ends. Taken from cysteine to phenylalanine, the CDR3 has 11 residues. The DNA shown is the 33-base CDR3, in frame from base 1. The germline V gene encodes CDR1 SQVTM and CDR2 ANQGSEA. The sample consisted of blood. In this chain, TRBV29-1 is recombined with TRBJ2-1; the D gene remains uncertain. The receptor was derived from a man in his forties or fifties with Graves' ophthalmopathy. CDR3 loop: CSVEVVNEQFF. The base sequence is TGCAGCGTTGAAGTTGTCAATGAGCAGTTCTTC.